The TCR beta chain described here comes from a study of molecular identifiers for immune sequencing clone quantification. Overall study findings and caveats: In naive cells, under 1% of molecules belonged to clones above 20 RNA copies, against over 97% in effector cells.

This clonotype was recorded many times. Antigen specificity is unknown. The germline gives CDR1 MDHEN, CDR2 SYDVKM. V was shortened by 6 bases and J by 2 bases, with 18 bases between the two germline ends. The CDR3 loop spans 16 amino acids. Using its own MiXCR run on the PCR reads, TCRdb lists one record per CDR3 protein. The sample shows about 100,000 distinct CDR3 sequences, around 37% of them seen only once. The chain recombines TRBV28 with TRBJ2-3; perhaps TRBD1 as D (6 bases). This clonotype was sampled from a human donor in good health. Some libraries in this study had Jurkat cell RNA spiked in. Sequences were obtained from naive CD8+ T cells from blood, with Jurkat cell RNA spiked in. Subset: FACS-sorted CD8+CD4-CCR7+CD45RA+ naive T cells. The CDR3 region has the DNA TGTGCCAGCAGGCCCCTCTCCGGGACACACACAGATACGCAGTATTTT. Amino acid sequence: CASRPLSGTHTDTQYF.